The subject of this entry is one T cell receptor (beta chain). What it binds is not known. This entry belongs to a study of cytomegalovirus exposure and HLA in healthy donors. General observations from the study: The dataset shows that most TCR sequences were rare, while some public TCRs occurred in many donors. Some V segments (TRBV6-2 and TRBV6-3 among them) were excluded as indistinguishable. Among donors in an Asian-associated ancestry cluster, a later analysis reportedly found fewer N-insertions than the approximately 670-donor mean.

Primers for the PCR totalled 60 Vbeta and 13 Jbeta. Generated by immunoSEQ multiplex PCR, the TCRdb table keeps only in-frame clones and is missing some. Of more than 95,000 clones in the sample, 64% were seen once. The CDR3 covers 14 residues. The V gene's germline CDR1 is MDHEN and CDR2 SYDVKM. V was shortened by 6 bases and J by 3 bases, with 14 bases between the two germline ends. Sequencing was done on a sample of PBMCs. The TCR sequence derives from a man in his fifties or sixties in good health and CMV-seronegative. This chain links TRBV28 with TRBJ1-1, with D possibly matching TRBD1 (5 bases). The CDR3 loop reads CASRGGWMHTEAFF. CDR3 nucleotides: TGTGCCAGCAGGGGGGGGTGGATGCACACTGAAGCTTTCTTT.